The entry below gives a single T cell receptor beta chain sequence along with its context. Its antigen is as yet unknown. The record originates from a study of T cell responses to AZD1222 COVID-19 vaccine. General observations from the study: In all cases, repertoires were sampled only after the peak T cell response.

Produced via immunoSEQ multiplex PCR; TCRdb's table is partial and in-frame only. The sample lists roughly 150,000 clones; around 86% were seen once. This CDR3 spans 14 amino acids. The V end lost 3 bases, the J end lost 3 bases, and 12 bases lay between the germline ends. Germline-derived CDR1 and CDR2 are MDHEN and SYDVKM. The gene calls are TRBV28 and TRBJ2-7; the D is unclear. This receptor was obtained from an adult who received the AZD1222 COVID-19 vaccine. The starting material was peripheral blood, obtained 28 days after the second AZD1222 dose. The CDR3 coding sequence is TGTGCCAGCAGTTTCTCCAATGACGGCTACGAGCAGTACTTC. It translates to CASSFSNDGYEQYF.